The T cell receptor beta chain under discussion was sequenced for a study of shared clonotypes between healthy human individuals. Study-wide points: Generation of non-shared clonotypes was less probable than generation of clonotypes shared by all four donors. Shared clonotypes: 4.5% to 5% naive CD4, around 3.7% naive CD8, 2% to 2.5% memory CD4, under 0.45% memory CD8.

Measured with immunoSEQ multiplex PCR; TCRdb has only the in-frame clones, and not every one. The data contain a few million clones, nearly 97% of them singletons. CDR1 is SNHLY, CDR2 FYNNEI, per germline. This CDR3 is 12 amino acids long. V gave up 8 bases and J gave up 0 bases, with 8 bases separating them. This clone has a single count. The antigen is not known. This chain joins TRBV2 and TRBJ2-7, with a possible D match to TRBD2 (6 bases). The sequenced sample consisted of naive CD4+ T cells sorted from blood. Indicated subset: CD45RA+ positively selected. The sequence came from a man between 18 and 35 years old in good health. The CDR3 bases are TGTGCCAGCGGGGACTTCTCCTACGAGCAGTACTTC. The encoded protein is CASGDFSYEQYF.